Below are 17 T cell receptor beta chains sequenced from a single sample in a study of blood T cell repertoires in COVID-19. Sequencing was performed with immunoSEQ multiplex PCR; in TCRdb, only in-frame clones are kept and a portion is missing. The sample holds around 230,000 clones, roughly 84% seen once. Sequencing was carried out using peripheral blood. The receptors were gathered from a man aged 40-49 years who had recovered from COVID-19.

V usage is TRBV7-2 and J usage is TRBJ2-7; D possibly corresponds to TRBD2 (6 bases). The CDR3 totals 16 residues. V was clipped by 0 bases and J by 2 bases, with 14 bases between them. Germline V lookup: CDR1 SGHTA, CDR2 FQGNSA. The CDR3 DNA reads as TGTGCCAGCAGCTTAGCTTCCGCGGGACCTACCTACGAGCAGTACTTC. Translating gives CASSLASAGPTYEQYF.

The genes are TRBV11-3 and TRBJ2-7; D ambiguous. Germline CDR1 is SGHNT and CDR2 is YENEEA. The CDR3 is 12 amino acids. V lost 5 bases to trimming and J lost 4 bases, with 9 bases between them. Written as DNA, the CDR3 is TGTGCCAGCAGCCTACAGACATACGAGCAGTACTTC. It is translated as CASSLQTYEQYF.

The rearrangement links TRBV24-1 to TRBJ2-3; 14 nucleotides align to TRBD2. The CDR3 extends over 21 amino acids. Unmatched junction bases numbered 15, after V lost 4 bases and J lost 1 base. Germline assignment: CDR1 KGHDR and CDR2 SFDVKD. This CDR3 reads CATSDSLGTSGGTPGTDTQYF. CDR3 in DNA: TGTGCCACCAGTGACTCTCTAGGGACTAGCGGGGGCACGCCAGGCACAGATACGCAGTATTTT.

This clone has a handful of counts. The CDR3 protein is CATSGGGTGGKNEQFF. Here the CDR3 DNA reads TGTGCCACCAGCGGGGGCGGGACAGGGGGCAAAAATGAGCAGTTCTTC. The chain couples TRBV15 to TRBJ2-1; 12 bases are a match to TRBD1. J lost 7 bases, V lost 5 bases, and 9 bases had no gene match. Germline CDR1 LNHNV, CDR2 YYDKDF (reference sequence). The CDR3 is 16 residues long.

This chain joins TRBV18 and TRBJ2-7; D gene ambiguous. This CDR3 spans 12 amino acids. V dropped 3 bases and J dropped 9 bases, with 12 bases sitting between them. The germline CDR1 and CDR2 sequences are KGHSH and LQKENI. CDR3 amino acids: CASSPGSLTQYF. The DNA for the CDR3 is TGTGCCAGCTCACCGGGCTCGCTGACGCAGTACTTC. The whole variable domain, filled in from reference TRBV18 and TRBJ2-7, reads NAGVMQNPRHLVRRRGQEARLRCSPMKGHSHVYWYRQLPEEGLKFMVYLQKENIIDESGMPKERFSAEFPKEGPSILRIQQVVRGDSAAYFCASSPGSLTQYFGPGTRLTVT.

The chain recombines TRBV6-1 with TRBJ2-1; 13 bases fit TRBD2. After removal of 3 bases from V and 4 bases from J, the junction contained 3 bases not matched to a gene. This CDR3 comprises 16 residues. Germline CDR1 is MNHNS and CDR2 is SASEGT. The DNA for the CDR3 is TGTGCCAGCAGTGACGGGGGACTAGCGGGATACAATGAGCAGTTCTTC. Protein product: CASSDGGLAGYNEQFF.

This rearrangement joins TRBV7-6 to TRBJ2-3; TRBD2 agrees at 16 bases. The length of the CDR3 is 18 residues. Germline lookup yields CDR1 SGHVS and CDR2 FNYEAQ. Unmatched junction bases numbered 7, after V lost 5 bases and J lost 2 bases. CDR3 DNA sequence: TGTGCCAGCAGCCTCGGGACTAGCGGGAGGGCCGACACAGATACGCAGTATTTT. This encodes CASSLGTSGRADTDTQYF.

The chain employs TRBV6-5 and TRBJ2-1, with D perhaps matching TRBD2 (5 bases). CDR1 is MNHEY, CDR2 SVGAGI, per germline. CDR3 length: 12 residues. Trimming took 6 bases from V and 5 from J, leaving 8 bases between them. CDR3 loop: CASSPGNNEQFF. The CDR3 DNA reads TGTGCCAGCAGCCCGGGGAACAATGAGCAGTTCTTC.

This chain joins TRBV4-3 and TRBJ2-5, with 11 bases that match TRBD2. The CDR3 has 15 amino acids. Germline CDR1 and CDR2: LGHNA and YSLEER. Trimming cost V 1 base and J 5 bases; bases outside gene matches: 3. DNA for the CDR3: TGCGCCAGCAGCCAAGTTTCTAGCGGGGGGGAGACCCAGTACTTC. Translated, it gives CASSQVSSGGETQYF.

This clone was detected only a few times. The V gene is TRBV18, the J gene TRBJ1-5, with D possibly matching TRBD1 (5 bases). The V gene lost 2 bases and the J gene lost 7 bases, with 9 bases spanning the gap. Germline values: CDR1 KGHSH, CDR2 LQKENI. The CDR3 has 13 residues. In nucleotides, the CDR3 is TGTGCCAGCTCACCAGTAGCAGGGCAGCCCCAGCATTTT. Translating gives CASSPVAGQPQHF.

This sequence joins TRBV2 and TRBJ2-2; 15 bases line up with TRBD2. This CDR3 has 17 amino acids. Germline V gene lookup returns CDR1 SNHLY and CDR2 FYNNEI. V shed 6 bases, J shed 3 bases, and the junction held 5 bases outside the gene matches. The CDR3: CASSPGLAGGYTGELFF. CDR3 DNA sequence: TGTGCCAGCAGCCCCGGACTAGCGGGAGGGTACACCGGGGAGCTGTTTTTT.

The DNA for the CDR3 is TGTGCCTGGACCCCGCCCCGGGAATCCAAACATTTT. It codes for CAWTPPRESKHF. The gene calls are TRBV30 and TRBJ1-5, with no clear D. There are 12 residues in the CDR3. V lost 4 bases and J lost 16, with 20 bases in between. Germline values: CDR1 GTSNPN, CDR2 SVGIG (reference sequence). Looking up the rest from reference TRBV30 and TRBJ1-5 gives the full variable domain: SQTIHQWPATLVQPVGSPLSLECTVEGTSNPNLYWYRQAAGRGLQLLFYSVGIGQISSEVPQNLSASRPQDRQFILSSKKLLLSDSGFYLCAWTPPRESKHFGDGTRLSIL.

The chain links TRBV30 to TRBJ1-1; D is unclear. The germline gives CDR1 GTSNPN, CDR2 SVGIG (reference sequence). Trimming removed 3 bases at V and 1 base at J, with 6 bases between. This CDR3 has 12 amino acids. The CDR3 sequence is CAWSPSNTEAFF. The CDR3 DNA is TGTGCCTGGAGCCCATCGAACACTGAAGCTTTCTTT.

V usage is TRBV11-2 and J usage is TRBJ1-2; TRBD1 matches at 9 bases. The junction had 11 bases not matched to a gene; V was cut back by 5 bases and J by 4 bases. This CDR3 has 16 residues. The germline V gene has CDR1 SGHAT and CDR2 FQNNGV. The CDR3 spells CASSHLTGGLPYGYTF. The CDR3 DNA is TGTGCCAGCAGCCATTTAACAGGGGGCTTACCCTATGGCTACACCTTC.

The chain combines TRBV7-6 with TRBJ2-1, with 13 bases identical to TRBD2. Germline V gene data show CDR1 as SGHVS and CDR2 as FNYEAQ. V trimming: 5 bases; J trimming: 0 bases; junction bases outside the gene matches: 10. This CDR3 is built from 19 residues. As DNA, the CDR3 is TGTGCCAGCAGCCGGGGGGGACTAGCGGGGCCAAGCTCCTACAATGAGCAGTTCTTC. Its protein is CASSRGGLAGPSSYNEQFF.

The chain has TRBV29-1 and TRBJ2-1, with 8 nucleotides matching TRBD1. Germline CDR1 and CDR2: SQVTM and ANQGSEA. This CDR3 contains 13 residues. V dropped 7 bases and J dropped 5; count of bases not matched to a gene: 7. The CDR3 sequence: CSAQGAGNNEQFF. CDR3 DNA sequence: TGCAGCGCCCAGGGGGCCGGTAACAATGAGCAGTTCTTC.

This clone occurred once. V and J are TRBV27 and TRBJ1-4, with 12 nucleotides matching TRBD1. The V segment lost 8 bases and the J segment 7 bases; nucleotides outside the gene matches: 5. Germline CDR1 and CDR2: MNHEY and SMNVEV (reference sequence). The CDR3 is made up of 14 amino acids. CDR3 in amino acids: CASGTGGGGEKLFF. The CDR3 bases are TGTGCCAGCGGGACAGGGGGCGGGGGTGAAAAACTGTTTTTT. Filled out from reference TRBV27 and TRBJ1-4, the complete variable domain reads EAQVTQNPRYLITVTGKKLTVTCSQNMNHEYMSWYRQDPGLGLRQIYYSMNVEVTDKGDVPEGYKVSRKEKRNFPLILESPSPNQTSLYFCASGTGGGGEKLFFGSGTQLSVL.